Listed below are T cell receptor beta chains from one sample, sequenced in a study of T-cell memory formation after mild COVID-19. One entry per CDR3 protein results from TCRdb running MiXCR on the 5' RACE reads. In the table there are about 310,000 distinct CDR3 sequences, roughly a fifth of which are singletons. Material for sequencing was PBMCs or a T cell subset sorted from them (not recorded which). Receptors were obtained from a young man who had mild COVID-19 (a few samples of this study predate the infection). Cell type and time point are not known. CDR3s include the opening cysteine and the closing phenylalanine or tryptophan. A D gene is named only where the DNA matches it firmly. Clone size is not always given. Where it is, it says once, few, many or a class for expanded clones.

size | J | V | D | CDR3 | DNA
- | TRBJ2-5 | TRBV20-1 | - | CSAYLVRRETQYF | TGCAGTGCTTACCTTGTGAGGCGAGAGACCCAGTACTTC
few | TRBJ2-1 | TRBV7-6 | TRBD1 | CASSLAIGGTGGLNEQFF | TGTGCCAGCAGCTTAGCAATTGGAGGGACAGGGGGCCTGAATGAGCAGTTCTTC
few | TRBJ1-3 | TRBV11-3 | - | CASSLDSGNTIYF | TGTGCCAGCAGCCTAGACTCTGGAAACACCATATATTTT
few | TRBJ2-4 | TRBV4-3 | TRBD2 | CASSQDRLAGGGIQYF | TGCGCCAGCAGCCAAGACCGATTAGCGGGGGGTGGCATTCAGTACTTC
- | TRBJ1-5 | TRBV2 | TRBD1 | CASSEDRMEPQHF | TGTGCCAGCAGTGAGGACAGGATGGAGCCCCAGCATTTT
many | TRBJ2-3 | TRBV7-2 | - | CASSLSVWGGTDTQYF | TGTGCCAGCAGCTTATCGGTGTGGGGTGGCACAGATACGCAGTATTTT
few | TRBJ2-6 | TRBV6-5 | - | CASSYSHGGGANVLTF | TGTGCCAGCAGTTACTCGCACGGGGGTGGGGCCAACGTCCTGACTTTC
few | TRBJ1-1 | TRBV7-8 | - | CASSRLRQGRQWDTEAFF | TGTGCCAGCAGCCGTCTGAGGCAGGGGAGGCAATGGGACACTGAAGCTTTCTTT
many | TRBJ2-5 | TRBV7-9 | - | CASTISTADVTQYF | TGTGCCAGCACCATAAGCACAGCCGATGTGACCCAGTACTTC
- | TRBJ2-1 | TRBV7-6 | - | CASREGGEQFF | TGTGCCTCCCGAGAGGGCGGTGAGCAGTTCTTC
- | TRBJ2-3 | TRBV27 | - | CASSLNGADTQYF | TGTGCCAGCAGTCTGAACGGTGCAGATACGCAGTATTTT
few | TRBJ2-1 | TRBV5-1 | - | CASSLFEVGNEQFF | TGCGCCAGCAGCTTGTTTGAGGTCGGCAATGAGCAGTTCTTC
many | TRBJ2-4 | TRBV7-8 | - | CASSLGPLSGSKNIQYF | TGTGCCAGCAGCTTGGGGCCCCTATCCGGGTCCAAAAACATTCAGTACTTC
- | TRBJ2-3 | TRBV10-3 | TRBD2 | CAAGLAGVGTDTQYF | TGTGCCGCCGGACTAGCGGGGGTTGGCACAGATACGCAGTATTTT
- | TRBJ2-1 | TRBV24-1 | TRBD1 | CATSDGQGQGVAEQFF | TGTGCCACCAGTGATGGGCAGGGTCAGGGGGTTGCTGAGCAGTTCTTC
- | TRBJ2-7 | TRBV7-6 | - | CASSLGGGYYEQYF | TGTGCCAGCAGCTTAGGCGGCGGATATTACGAGCAGTACTTC
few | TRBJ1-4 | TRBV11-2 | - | CASSLGRKLFF | TGTGCCAGCAGCTTAGGCAGGAAACTGTTTTTT
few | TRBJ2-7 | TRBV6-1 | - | CASSGSPYEQYF | TGTGCCAGCAGTGGGAGTCCCTACGAGCAGTACTTC
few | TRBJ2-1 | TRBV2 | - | CASREGNEQFF | TGTGCCAGCAGAGAGGGTAATGAGCAGTTCTTC
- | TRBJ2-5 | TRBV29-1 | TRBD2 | CSVVLAGRGETQYF | TGCAGCGTTGTCCTAGCGGGGAGAGGGGAGACCCAGTACTTC
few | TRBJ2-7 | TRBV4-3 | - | CASSQERLSSYEQYF | TGCGCCAGCAGCCAAGAGCGACTGAGCTCCTACGAGCAGTACTTC
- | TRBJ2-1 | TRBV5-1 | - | CASSFWPTRTSSNEQFF | TGCGCCAGCAGCTTCTGGCCTACTCGGACTTCTAGTAATGAGCAGTTCTTC
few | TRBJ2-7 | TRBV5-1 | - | CASSFGKDYEQYF | TGCGCCAGCAGCTTCGGAAAGGACTACGAGCAGTACTTC
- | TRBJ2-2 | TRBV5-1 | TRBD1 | CASSMDRGNTGELFF | TGCGCCAGCAGCATGGACAGGGGGAACACCGGGGAGCTGTTTTTT
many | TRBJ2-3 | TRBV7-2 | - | CASSPQVTDTQYF | TGTGCCAGCAGTCCACAAGTCACAGATACGCAGTATTTT
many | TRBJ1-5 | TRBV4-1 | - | CASSQEFGANQPQHF | TGCGCCAGCAGCCAAGAGTTTGGAGCTAATCAGCCCCAGCATTTT
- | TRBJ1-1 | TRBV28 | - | CASSLSHTNTEAFF | TGTGCCAGCAGTTTATCCCATACGAACACTGAAGCTTTCTTT
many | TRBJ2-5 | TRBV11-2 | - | CASSLGGTQYF | TGTGCCAGCAGCCTCGGCGGGACCCAGTACTTC
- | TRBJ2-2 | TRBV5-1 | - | CASREGSATGELFF | TGCGCCAGCAGAGAAGGTTCGGCCACCGGGGAGCTGTTTTTT
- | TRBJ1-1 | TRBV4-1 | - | CASSHSVGTNTEAFF | TGCGCCAGCAGCCATAGCGTAGGGACAAACACTGAAGCTTTCTTT
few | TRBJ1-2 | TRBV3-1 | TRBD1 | CASSPGTGRDGYTF | TGTGCCAGCAGCCCCGGGACAGGAAGGGATGGCTACACCTTC
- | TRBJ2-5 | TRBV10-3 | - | CAISESVGEEETQYF | TGTGCCATCAGTGAGTCGGTCGGCGAAGAAGAGACCCAGTACTTC
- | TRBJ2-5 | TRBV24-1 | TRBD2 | CATSDWEGLQETQYF | TGTGCCACCAGTGATTGGGAGGGGCTGCAAGAGACCCAGTACTTC
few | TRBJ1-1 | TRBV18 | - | CASSREGLEAFF | TGTGCCAGCTCCCGCGAGGGTTTAGAAGCTTTCTTT
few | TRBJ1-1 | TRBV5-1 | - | CASSLDPSSNTEAFF | TGCGCCAGCAGCTTGGATCCCAGTTCGAACACTGAAGCTTTCTTT
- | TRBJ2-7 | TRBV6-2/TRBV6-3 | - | CASSYGIGTYEQYF | TGTGCCAGCAGTTACGGGATAGGGACCTACGAGCAGTACTTC
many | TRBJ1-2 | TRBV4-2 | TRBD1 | CASSLVGGDREGYYGYTF | TGTGCCAGCAGCCTCGTCGGAGGGGACAGGGAGGGCTACTATGGCTACACCTTC
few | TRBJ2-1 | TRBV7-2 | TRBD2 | CASGLAGGSSYNEQFF | TGTGCCAGCGGACTAGCGGGGGGGAGCTCCTACAATGAGCAGTTCTTC
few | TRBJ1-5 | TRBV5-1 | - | CASSPDMNQPQHF | TGCGCCAGCAGCCCGGACATGAATCAGCCCCAGCATTTT
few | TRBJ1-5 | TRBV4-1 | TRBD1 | CASSLHSRGTGSNQPQHF | TGCGCCAGCAGCCTGCACTCCCGCGGGACAGGTAGCAATCAGCCCCAGCATTTT
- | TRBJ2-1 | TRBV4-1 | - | CASSQDPDGEQFF | TGCGCCAGCAGCCAAGATCCGGACGGGGAGCAGTTCTTC